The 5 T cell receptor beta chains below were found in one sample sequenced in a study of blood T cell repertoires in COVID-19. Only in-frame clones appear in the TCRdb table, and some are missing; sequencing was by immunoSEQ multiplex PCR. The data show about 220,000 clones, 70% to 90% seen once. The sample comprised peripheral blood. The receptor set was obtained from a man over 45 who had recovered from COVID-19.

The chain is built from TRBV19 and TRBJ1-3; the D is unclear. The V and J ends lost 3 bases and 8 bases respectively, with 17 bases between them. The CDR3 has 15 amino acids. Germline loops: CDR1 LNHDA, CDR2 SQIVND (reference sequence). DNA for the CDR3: TGTGCCAGTAGTATCCAAGACATGCTTTATGACACCATATATTTT. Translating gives CASSIQDMLYDTIYF.

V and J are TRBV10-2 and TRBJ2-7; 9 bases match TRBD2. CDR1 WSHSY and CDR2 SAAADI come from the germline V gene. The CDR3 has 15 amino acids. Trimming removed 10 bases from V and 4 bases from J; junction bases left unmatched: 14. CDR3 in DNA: TGCGCCACAGCTAGCGGGATGAGAGGAATTTACGAGCAGTACTTC. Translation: CATASGMRGIYEQYF.

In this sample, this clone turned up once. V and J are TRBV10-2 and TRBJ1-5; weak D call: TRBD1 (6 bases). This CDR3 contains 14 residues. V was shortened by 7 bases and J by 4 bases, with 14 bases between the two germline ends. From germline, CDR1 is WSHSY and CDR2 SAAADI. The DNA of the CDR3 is TGCGCCAGCAAAGAGGGACACCCGAATCAGCCCCAGCATTTT. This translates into CASKEGHPNQPQHF.

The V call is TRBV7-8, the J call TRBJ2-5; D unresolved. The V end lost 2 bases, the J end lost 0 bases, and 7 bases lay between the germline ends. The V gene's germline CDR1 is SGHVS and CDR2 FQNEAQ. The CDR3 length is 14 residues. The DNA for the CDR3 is TGTGCCAGCAGCTTAACTGAGTACCAAGAGACCCAGTACTTC. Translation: CASSLTEYQETQYF.

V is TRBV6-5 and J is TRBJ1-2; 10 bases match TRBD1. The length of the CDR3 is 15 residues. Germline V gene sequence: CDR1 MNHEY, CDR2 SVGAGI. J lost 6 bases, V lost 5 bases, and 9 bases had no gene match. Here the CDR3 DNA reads TGTGCCAGCAGTCCCCGACAGGGGGCTTTCGATGGCTACACCTTC. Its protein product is CASSPRQGAFDGYTF.